The clone carrying this TCR beta chain was detected many times. Its specificity is not known. Looked up from germline, CDR1 is MNHEY and CDR2 is SMNVEV (reference sequence). The CDR3 spans 16 residues. The ends lost 2 bases at V and 4 bases at J; junction bases unmatched: 9. TCRdb used MiXCR to reprocess the 5' RACE reads, holding one entry per CDR3 protein. Found here are under 110,000 distinct CDR3 sequences, around 15% of them singletons; the top ten hold around 28%. These data are taken from a study of T-cell memory formation after mild COVID-19. Study summary: The TCR clusters were mostly specific to one donor. Study-wide results and caveats: Researchers found some responding clones in pre-infection memory, a sign that cross-reactive memory joined. CD4/CD8 balance held among clones contracting day 15 to 85, and later expanders leaned CD4+.

This sequence joins TRBV27 and TRBJ1-2; TRBD1 matches 8 bases. The sample consisted of PBMCs or a T cell subset sorted from them (not recorded which). The TCR originated in an adult woman who had mild COVID-19 (a few samples of this study predate the infection). Cell type and time point are not known. The CDR3 bases are TGTGCCAGCAGTTTACAGGGACAGGCGTCGGGCTATGGCTACACCTTC. This sequence encodes CASSLQGQASGYGYTF.